Following are 32 T cell receptor beta chains from one sample sequenced in a study of T cells in Graves' hyperthyroidism and ophthalmopathy. The TCR beta CDR3 regions underwent amplification using RNA transcripts as the source. The HTBI set primed first-round TCR CDR3 RT-PCR. In TCRdb, the multiplex PCR reads were re-called with MiXCR into one record per CDR3 protein. Here the sample spans about 640,000 distinct CDR3 sequences, less than 25% being singletons. The sample comprised blood. All receptors come from a man aged 25 to 45 with Graves' ophthalmopathy.

This clonotype showed up many times. The chain joins TRBV7-3 to TRBJ2-3; no clear D. CDR1 and CDR2 (germline): SGHTA, FQGTGA. V was shortened by 2 bases and J by 0 bases, with 6 bases between the two germline ends. The CDR3 totals 14 residues. This CDR3 is CASSLSTSTDTQYF. CDR3 nucleotides: TGTGCCAGCAGCTTATCGACTAGCACAGATACGCAGTATTTT. The full variable domain, with the rest looked up from reference TRBV7-3 and TRBJ2-3, is GAGVSQTPSNKVTEKGKYVELRCDPISGHTALYWYRQSLGQGPEFLIYFQGTGAADDSGLPNDRFFAVRPEGSVSTLKIQRTERGDSAVYLCASSLSTSTDTQYFGPGTRLTVL.

The rearrangement links TRBV27 to TRBJ1-2; 8 bases line up with TRBD1. Germline loops: CDR1 MNHEY, CDR2 SMNVEV (reference sequence). With 6 bases clipped from V and 8 bases from J, the junction kept 5 bases outside the gene matches. The CDR3 is 12 residues long. CDR3 bases: TGTGCCAGCAGCGGGACAGGACGAGGCTACACCTTC. This encodes CASSGTGRGYTF.

This clonotype was picked up a small number of times. The gene calls are TRBV7-2 and TRBJ2-3; TRBD2 aligns across 13 bases. CDR1 and CDR2 (germline): SGHTA, FQGNSA. This CDR3 has 18 amino acids. V lost 2 bases, J lost 1 base, and 6 bases stayed unmatched. The CDR3 sequence is CASSLLTSGRRGTDTQYF. The CDR3 bases are TGTGCCAGCAGCTTATTGACTAGCGGGAGGAGGGGCACAGATACGCAGTATTTT.

The chain carries TRBV7-9 and TRBJ2-1; D might be TRBD2 (6 bases). CDR1 and CDR2 (germline): SEHNR, FQNEAQ (reference sequence). Trimming took 5 bases from V and 7 from J, leaving 24 bases between them. The length of the CDR3 is 17 residues. The CDR3 loop is CASSPPQVVTSSNEQFF. The CDR3 nucleotides read TGTGCCAGCAGCCCCCCCCAGGTGGTGACTAGTTCGAATGAGCAGTTCTTC.

This clonotype was seen only a few times. The chain combines TRBV6-1 with TRBJ1-4; D uncertain. This CDR3 region has 16 residues. From germline, CDR1 is MNHNS and CDR2 SASEGT. V lost 5 bases, J lost 0 bases, and 13 bases lay in between. The CDR3 is CASSSGLQTTNEKLFF. The CDR3 nucleotides are TGTGCCAGCAGTTCGGGTTTGCAGACAACTAATGAAAAACTGTTTTTT.

This clonotype occurred a few times. The chain combines TRBV6-1 with TRBJ1-1; the D is unclear. The CDR3 has 13 amino acids. Deletions cut 1 base from V and 11 bases from J, with 14 bases between. Germline V lookup: CDR1 MNHNS, CDR2 SASEGT. The chain's CDR3 is CASSEGRVRKAFF. DNA of the CDR3: TGTGCCAGCAGTGAAGGAAGAGTCCGAAAGGCTTTCTTT.

This clonotype was seen more than once but under ten times. The chain employs TRBV20-1 and TRBJ2-6, with D perhaps TRBD1 (5 bases). CDR3 length equals 15 residues. Germline assignment: CDR1 DFQATT and CDR2 SNEGSKA (reference sequence). The V gene lost 4 bases and the J gene lost 2 bases, with 12 bases spanning the gap. Here the CDR3 reads CSATIQATGANVLTF. In DNA form, the CDR3 reads TGCAGTGCTACTATACAGGCAACTGGGGCCAACGTCCTGACTTTC.

V usage is TRBV12-3 or TRBV12-4 and J usage is TRBJ2-1; D uncertain. The V end lost 4 bases, the J end lost 10 bases, and 11 bases lay between the germline ends. The CDR3 is made up of 12 amino acids. The CDR3 region is CASSSSTAEQFF. For the CDR3, the DNA is TGTGCCAGCAGTTCCTCCACGGCCGAGCAGTTCTTC.

The rearrangement joins TRBV4-1 to TRBJ1-5; TRBD1 matches 9 bases. The ends lost 2 bases at V and 4 bases at J; junction bases unmatched: 12. Germline CDR1 MGHRA, CDR2 YSYEKL. CDR3 length: 18 residues. This CDR3 reads CASSQYPGQGDSNQPQHF. The CDR3 DNA reads TGCGCCAGCAGCCAATACCCGGGACAGGGTGACAGTAATCAGCCCCAGCATTTT.

The chain has TRBV29-1 and TRBJ2-7, with a weak D call TRBD1 (6 bases). CDR1 and CDR2 from the germline V gene are SQVTM and ANQGSEA. The CDR3 has 14 amino acids. Trimming shortened V by 4 bases and J by 5 bases, and 18 bases separated the two germline ends. The chain's CDR3 is CSVGLPGHLDEQYF. In nucleotides, the CDR3 is TGCAGCGTTGGACTGCCGGGACATCTGGACGAGCAGTACTTC.

CDR3 nucleotide sequence: TGTGCCAGCAGGTTCAGTTTGAACACTGAAGCTTTCTTT. It yields the protein CASRFSLNTEAFF. This chain joins TRBV7-2 and TRBJ1-1; D gene unclear. Between the trimmed V and J ends, which lost 6 bases and 0 bases, there was a span of 8 bases. CDR3 length equals 13 residues. Germline V lookup: CDR1 SGHTA, CDR2 FQGNSA.

This clonotype was detected many times. This chain links TRBV7-2 with TRBJ2-1; 11 positions match TRBD1. V was clipped by 9 bases and J by 6 bases; unmatched bases: 10. The CDR3 is 15 amino acids. The germline gives CDR1 SGHTA, CDR2 FQGNSA. The CDR3, as DNA: TGTGCCAGTAACCCGGGGGGGACAGGGGGCAATGAGCAGTTCTTC. Translated, it gives CASNPGGTGGNEQFF.

This clonotype turned up a few times. V usage is TRBV24-1 and J usage is TRBJ2-1; 11 nucleotides match TRBD2. This CDR3 has 14 amino acids. The germline gives CDR1 KGHDR, CDR2 SFDVKD. The V segment lost 3 bases and the J segment 7 bases; nucleotides outside the gene matches: 1. The CDR3 DNA reads as TGTGCCACCAGTGATCGGACTAGCGGGAATGAGCAGTTCTTC. Its protein product is CATSDRTSGNEQFF.

This clonotype has a count of ten or more. The V and J genes are TRBV30 and TRBJ1-1; no clear D. V lost 3 bases, J lost 6 bases, and 8 bases lay in between. Per the germline V gene, CDR1 is GTSNPN and CDR2 is SVGIG (reference sequence). CDR3 length: 11 residues. The CDR3, as DNA: TGTGCCTGGAGGGAGGGCGCTGAAGCTTTCTTT. The encoded protein is CAWREGAEAFF.

This chain joins TRBV2 and TRBJ2-1, with 7 bases fitting TRBD2. With V trimmed by 6 bases and J by 0 bases, 5 bases remained unmatched. Germline V gene lookup returns CDR1 SNHLY and CDR2 FYNNEI. There are 15 residues in the CDR3. In DNA, the CDR3 is TGTGCCAGCAGGGCCGGGACTAACTCCTACAATGAGCAGTTCTTC. Residues: CASRAGTNSYNEQFF.

This chain links TRBV3-1 with TRBJ2-1; D remains ambiguous. The CDR3 sequence is 16 residues long. Per the germline V gene, CDR1 is LGHDT and CDR2 is YNNKEL (reference sequence). V was cut by 0 bases and J by 8 bases, with 17 bases left in between. The chain's CDR3 is CASSQDLVTGGYEQFF. CDR3 sequence (DNA): TGTGCCAGCAGCCAAGATTTGGTGACGGGTGGATATGAGCAGTTCTTC.

For the CDR3, the DNA is TGCGCCAGCAGCCAGTTTGGGGGGCAGGGGACCGAGCAGTACTTC. Translation gives CASSQFGGQGTEQYF. The chain recombines TRBV4-1 with TRBJ2-7; tentatively, D is TRBD1 or TRBD2 (6 bases each). Germline CDR1 and CDR2: MGHRA and YSYEKL. V shed 3 bases and J shed 6 bases, with 18 bases lying between them. This CDR3 region has 15 residues.

In this sample, this clonotype turned up many times. The chain links TRBV27 to TRBJ2-3, with TRBD2 matching 10 bases. The CDR3 has 16 amino acids. The V gene end was trimmed by 3 bases and the J gene end by 4 bases; junction bases not matched to a gene: 7. Germline CDR1 and CDR2: MNHEY and SMNVEV (reference sequence). CDR3 DNA: TGTGCCAGCAGTTTGAGGGAAGCGGGAGGGTCAGATACGCAGTATTTT. Translated: CASSLREAGGSDTQYF.

This clonotype has only a few counts. The CDR3 reads CASSSWDAETQYF. CDR3 sequence (DNA): TGTGCCAGCAGCTCCTGGGACGCGGAGACCCAGTACTTC. This chain uses TRBV5-5 with TRBJ2-5, with D possibly being TRBD1 or TRBD2 (5 bases each). Trimming removed 3 bases from V and 5 bases from J, with 11 bases in between. Germline CDR1 SGHKS, CDR2 YYEKEE (reference sequence). CDR3 length: 13 residues.

This clonotype came up a few times. The chain recombines TRBV6-1 with TRBJ2-7; TRBD1 agrees at 8 bases. J gave up 7 bases and V 5 bases, and 10 bases lay outside the gene matches. CDR1 and CDR2 (germline): MNHNS, SASEGT. The CDR3 extends over 14 amino acids. CDR3 nucleotides: TGTGCCAGCAGTTCGGACAGGGTGCTAAGGGAGCAGTACTTC. It translates to CASSSDRVLREQYF.

The rearrangement links TRBV6-1 to TRBJ1-1; TRBD1 is a possible D gene (5 bases). Germline V gene lookup returns CDR1 MNHNS and CDR2 SASEGT. V lost 6 bases, J lost 8 bases, and 13 bases lay in between. There are 12 residues in the CDR3. The DNA for the CDR3 is TGTGCCAGCAGCCTCGGGGAGGGGGAAGCTTTCTTT. Translation gives CASSLGEGEAFF.

The rearrangement uses TRBV28 and TRBJ2-2; the match to TRBD2 covers 7 bases. The CDR3 sequence is 17 residues long. Germline CDR1 is MDHEN and CDR2 is SYDVKM. V shed 1 base, J shed 2 bases, and the junction held 7 bases outside the gene matches. The CDR3 reads CASSLLVPSGNTGELFF. The CDR3 DNA is TGTGCCAGCAGTTTATTGGTTCCTAGCGGTAACACCGGGGAGCTGTTTTTT.

In the case of this clonotype: Compared with germline, one end of the junction differs, possibly owing to a read error. The rearrangement joins TRBV7-9 to TRBJ2-1, with TRBD1 matching 7 bases. CDR3 length: 15 residues. Germline CDR1 and CDR2: SEHNR and FQNEAQ (reference sequence). For the CDR3, the DNA is TGTGCCAGCAGCATAGACAGGGAAGGCGACAAGGAGCAGTTCTTC. As protein: CASSIDREGDKEQFF.

V usage is TRBV2 and J usage is TRBJ2-1; tentatively, D is TRBD2 (5 bases). The CDR3 is 13 amino acids. Germline CDR1 and CDR2: SNHLY and FYNNEI. With 8 bases removed from V and 8 bases from J, the gap between germline ends came to 16 bases. CDR3 DNA sequence: TGTGCCAGCTCCCCTGAGGGCGAAGATGAGCAGTTCTTC. The encoded protein is CASSPEGEDEQFF.

This clonotype was seen many times. This chain links TRBV20-1 with TRBJ1-1; D remains unclear. CDR3 length: 13 residues. V lost 5 bases, J lost 1 base, and 11 bases lay in between. CDR1 is DFQATT and CDR2 is SNEGSKA in the germline V gene (reference sequence). The CDR3 loop reads CSALKAANTEAFF. The DNA of the CDR3 is TGCAGTGCTCTAAAGGCAGCGAACACTGAAGCTTTCTTT.

In this sample, this clonotype turned up once. The V and J genes are TRBV19 and TRBJ2-3, with 10 bases matching TRBD2. This CDR3 is built from 16 residues. Trimming took 3 bases from V and 2 from J; bases not matched to a gene: 5. CDR1 and CDR2 (germline): LNHDA, SQIVND (reference sequence). CDR3 coding DNA: TGTGCCAGTAGTATCTCAGGACTAGCGGTCACAGATACGCAGTATTTT. It translates to CASSISGLAVTDTQYF.

This chain uses TRBV3-1 with TRBJ2-2, with D perhaps TRBD2 (5 bases). The germline V gene has CDR1 LGHDT and CDR2 YNNKEL (reference sequence). V was clipped by 4 bases and J by 4 bases, with 16 bases between them. CDR3 length equals 16 residues. DNA for the CDR3: TGTGCCAGCAGCCGATCGGACTTGCGAGGCACCGGGGAGCTGTTTTTT. This translates into CASSRSDLRGTGELFF.

The chain uses TRBV29-1 and TRBJ2-5; D is ambiguous. The CDR3 has 13 residues. Germline loops: CDR1 SQVTM, CDR2 ANQGSEA. The ends were cut back, 4 bases at V and 2 bases at J, with 11 bases in the middle. For the CDR3, the DNA is TGCAGCGTTGTCATAAGGAATCAAGAGACCCAGTACTTC. Protein sequence: CSVVIRNQETQYF.

V and J are TRBV14 and TRBJ2-7; the D gene could be TRBD1 or TRBD2 (5 bases each). CDR3 length: 16 residues. Per germline, CDR1 SGHDN and CDR2 FVKESK. The ends were cut back, 1 base at V and 2 bases at J, with 15 bases in the middle. The CDR3 spells CASSQGWVGGTYEQYF. CDR3 coding DNA: TGTGCCAGCAGCCAAGGTTGGGTTGGGGGAACCTACGAGCAGTACTTC.

DNA of the CDR3: TGTGCCAGCAGGGCCGTGGGTGAGGGAGGCTACACCTTC. Translating it yields CASRAVGEGGYTF. The chain couples TRBV28 to TRBJ1-2; D unresolved. The CDR3 has 13 amino acids. From germline, CDR1 is MDHEN and CDR2 SYDVKM. The V and J ends lost 6 bases and 8 bases respectively, with 16 bases between them.

This clonotype was observed at least ten times. The chain uses TRBV2 and TRBJ1-5; D gene unclear. The CDR3 extends over 12 amino acids. CDR1 and CDR2 (germline): SNHLY, FYNNEI. V lost 5 bases, J lost 5 bases, and 7 bases lay in between. CDR3 in amino acids: CASSLEYQPQHF. The CDR3, as DNA: TGTGCCAGCAGTCTAGAATATCAGCCCCAGCATTTT.

This sequence joins TRBV28 and TRBJ2-5; 10 bases match TRBD2. The CDR3 runs 19 residues. Trimming at V came to 3 bases and at J to 0 bases, leaving 13 bases not matched to a gene. The germline CDR1 and CDR2 sequences are MDHEN and SYDVKM. The CDR3 here is CASSFRKTGLAADQETQYF. For the CDR3, the DNA is TGTGCCAGCAGTTTCCGGAAAACCGGACTAGCGGCGGACCAAGAGACCCAGTACTTC.